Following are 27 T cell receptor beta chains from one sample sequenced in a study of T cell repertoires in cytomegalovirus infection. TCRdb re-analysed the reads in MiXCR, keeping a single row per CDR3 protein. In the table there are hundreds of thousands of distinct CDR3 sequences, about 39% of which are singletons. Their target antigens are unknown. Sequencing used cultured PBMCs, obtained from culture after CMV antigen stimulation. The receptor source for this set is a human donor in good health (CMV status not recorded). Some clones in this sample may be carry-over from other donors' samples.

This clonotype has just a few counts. CDR3 residues: CASRPRGLAGYNEQFF. CDR3 DNA: TGTGCCAGTAGACCCCGGGGACTAGCGGGGTACAATGAGCAGTTCTTC. The chain combines TRBV19 with TRBJ2-1; TRBD2 agrees at 13 bases. Germline CDR1 and CDR2: LNHDA and SQIVND (reference sequence). The CDR3 has 16 residues. V dropped 6 bases and J dropped 4; count of bases not matched to a gene: 6.

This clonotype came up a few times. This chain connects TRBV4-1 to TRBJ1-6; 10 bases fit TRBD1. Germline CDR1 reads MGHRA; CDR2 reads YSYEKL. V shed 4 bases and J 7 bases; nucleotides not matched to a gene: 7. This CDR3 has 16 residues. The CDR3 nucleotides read TGCGCCAGCAGCCGACCCGGGACAGGGGAAAATTCACCCCTCCACTTT. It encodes CASSRPGTGENSPLHF.

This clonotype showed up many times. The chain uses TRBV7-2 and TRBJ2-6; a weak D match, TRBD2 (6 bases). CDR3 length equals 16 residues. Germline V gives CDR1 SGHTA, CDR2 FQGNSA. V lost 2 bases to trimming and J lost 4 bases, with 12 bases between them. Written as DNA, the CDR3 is TGTGCCAGCAGCTTAAGAGGAGGGCCCGGGGCCAACGTCCTGACTTTC. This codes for CASSLRGGPGANVLTF. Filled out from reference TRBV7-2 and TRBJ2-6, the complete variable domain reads GAGVSQSPSNKVTEKGKDVELRCDPISGHTALYWYRQSLGQGLEFLIYFQGNSAPDKSGLPSDRFSAERTGGSVSTLTIQRTQQEDSAVYLCASSLRGGPGANVLTFGAGSRLTVL.

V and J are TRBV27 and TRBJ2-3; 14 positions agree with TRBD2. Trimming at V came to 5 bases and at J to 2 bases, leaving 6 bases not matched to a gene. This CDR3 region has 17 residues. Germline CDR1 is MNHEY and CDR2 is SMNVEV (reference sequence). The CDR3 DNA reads TGTGCCAGCAGTCTCTGGGGACTAGCGGGGGCCACAGATACGCAGTATTTT. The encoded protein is CASSLWGLAGATDTQYF.

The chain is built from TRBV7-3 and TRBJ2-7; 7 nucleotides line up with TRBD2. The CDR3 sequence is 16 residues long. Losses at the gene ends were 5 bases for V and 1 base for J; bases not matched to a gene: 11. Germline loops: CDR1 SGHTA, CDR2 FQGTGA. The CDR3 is CASSQSPGLGSYEQYF. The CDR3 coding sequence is TGTGCCAGCAGCCAGTCCCCCGGACTAGGGTCCTACGAGCAGTACTTC.

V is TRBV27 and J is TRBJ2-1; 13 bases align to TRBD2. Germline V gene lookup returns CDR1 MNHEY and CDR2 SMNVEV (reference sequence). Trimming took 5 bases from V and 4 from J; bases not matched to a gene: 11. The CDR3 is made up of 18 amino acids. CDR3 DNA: TGTGCCAGCAGTAAGACTAGCGGGGGGCCCTGGGTTTACAATGAGCAGTTCTTC. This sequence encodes CASSKTSGGPWVYNEQFF.

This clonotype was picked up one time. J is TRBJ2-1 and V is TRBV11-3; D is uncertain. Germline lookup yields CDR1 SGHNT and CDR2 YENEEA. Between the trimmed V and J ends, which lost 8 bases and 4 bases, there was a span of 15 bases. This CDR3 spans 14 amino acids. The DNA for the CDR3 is TGTGCCAGCGCGGCCACTTCCACGTACAATGAGCAGTTCTTC. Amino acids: CASAATSTYNEQFF.

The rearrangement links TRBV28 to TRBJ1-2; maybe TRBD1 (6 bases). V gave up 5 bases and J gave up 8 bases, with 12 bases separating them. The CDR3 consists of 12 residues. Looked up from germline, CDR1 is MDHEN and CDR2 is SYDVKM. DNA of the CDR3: TGTGCCAGCAGTCTTCACAGGGTGGGCTACACCTTC. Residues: CASSLHRVGYTF.

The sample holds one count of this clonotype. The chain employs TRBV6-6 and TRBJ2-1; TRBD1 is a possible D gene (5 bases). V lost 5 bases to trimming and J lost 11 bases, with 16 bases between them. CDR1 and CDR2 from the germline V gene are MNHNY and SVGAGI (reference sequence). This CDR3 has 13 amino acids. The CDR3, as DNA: TGTGCCAGCAGTGAGGATATGTGGGGCAAGCAGTTCTTC. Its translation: CASSEDMWGKQFF.

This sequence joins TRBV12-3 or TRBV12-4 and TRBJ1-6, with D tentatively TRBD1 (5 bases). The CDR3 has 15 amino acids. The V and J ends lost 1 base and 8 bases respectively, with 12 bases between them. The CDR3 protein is CASSLGSRADSPLHF. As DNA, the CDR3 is TGTGCCAGCAGTTTAGGGTCCAGGGCCGATTCACCCCTCCACTTT.

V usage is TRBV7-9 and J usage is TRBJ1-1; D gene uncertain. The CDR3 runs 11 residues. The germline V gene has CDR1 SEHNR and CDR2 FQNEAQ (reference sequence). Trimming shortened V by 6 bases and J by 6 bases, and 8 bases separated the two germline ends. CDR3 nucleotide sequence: TGTGCCAGCAGTTGGAGCCCTGAAGCTTTCTTT. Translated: CASSWSPEAFF.

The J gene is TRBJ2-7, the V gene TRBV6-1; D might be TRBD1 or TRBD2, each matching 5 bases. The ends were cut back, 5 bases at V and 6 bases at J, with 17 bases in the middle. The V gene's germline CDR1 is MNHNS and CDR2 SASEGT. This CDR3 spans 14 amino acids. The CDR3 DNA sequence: TGTGCCAGCAGTCCGGGACGGAAAGGAGGCGAGCAGTACTTC. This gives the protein CASSPGRKGGEQYF.

The CDR3 region is CASSLGGVGRGDTQYF. The CDR3 region has the DNA TGTGCCAGCAGCTTAGGGGGGGTCGGGAGGGGGGATACGCAGTATTTT. The chain employs TRBV7-2 and TRBJ2-3; 8 nucleotides line up with TRBD2. Losses at the gene ends were 1 base for V and 6 bases for J; bases not matched to a gene: 9. From germline, CDR1 is SGHTA and CDR2 FQGNSA. The CDR3 is 16 amino acids.

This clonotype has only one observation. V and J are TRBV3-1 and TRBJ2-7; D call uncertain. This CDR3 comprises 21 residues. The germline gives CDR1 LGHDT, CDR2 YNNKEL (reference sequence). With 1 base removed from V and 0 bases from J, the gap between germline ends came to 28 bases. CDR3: CASSQAPTWGSWRRSSYEQYF. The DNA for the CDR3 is TGTGCCAGCAGCCAAGCCCCTACCTGGGGTAGCTGGAGACGGAGCTCCTACGAGCAGTACTTC.

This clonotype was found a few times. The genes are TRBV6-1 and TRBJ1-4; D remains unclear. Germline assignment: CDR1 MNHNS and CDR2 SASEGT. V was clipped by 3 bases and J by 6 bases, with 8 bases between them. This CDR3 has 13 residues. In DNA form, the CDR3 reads TGTGCCAGCAGTGATTCGGAATATGAAAAACTGTTTTTT. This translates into CASSDSEYEKLFF.

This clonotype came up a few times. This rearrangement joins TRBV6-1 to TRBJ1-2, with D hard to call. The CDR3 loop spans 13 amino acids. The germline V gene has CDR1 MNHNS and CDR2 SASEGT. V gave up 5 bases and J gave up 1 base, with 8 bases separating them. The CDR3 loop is CASSPQYNYGYTF. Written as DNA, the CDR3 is TGTGCCAGCAGTCCACAGTATAACTATGGCTACACCTTC.

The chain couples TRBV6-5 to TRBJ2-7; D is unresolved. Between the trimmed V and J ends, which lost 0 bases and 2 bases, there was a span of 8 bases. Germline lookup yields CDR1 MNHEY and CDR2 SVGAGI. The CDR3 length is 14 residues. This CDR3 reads CASSYSFLPYEQYF. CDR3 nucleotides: TGTGCCAGCAGTTACTCCTTCCTACCCTACGAGCAGTACTTC.

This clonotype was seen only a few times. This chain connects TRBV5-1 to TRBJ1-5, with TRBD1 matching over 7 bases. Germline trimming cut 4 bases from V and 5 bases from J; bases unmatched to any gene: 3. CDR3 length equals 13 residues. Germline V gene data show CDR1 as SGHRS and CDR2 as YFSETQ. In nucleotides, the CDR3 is TGCGCCAGCAGCCACGACAGGGATCAGCCCCAGCATTTT. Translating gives CASSHDRDQPQHF.

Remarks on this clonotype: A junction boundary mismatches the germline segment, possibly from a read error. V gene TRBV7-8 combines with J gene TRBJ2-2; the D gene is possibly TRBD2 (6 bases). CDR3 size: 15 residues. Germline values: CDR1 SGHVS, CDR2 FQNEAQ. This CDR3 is CASSPLVGPAGGLFF. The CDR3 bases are TGTGCCAGCAGCCCGTTGGTGGGGCCGGCCGGGGGGCTGTTTTTT. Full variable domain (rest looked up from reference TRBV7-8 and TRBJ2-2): GAGVSQSPRYKVAKRGQDVALRCDPISGHVSLFWYQQALGQGPEFLTYFQNEAQLDKSGLPSDRFFAERPEGSVSTLKIQRTQQEDSAVYLCASSPLVGPAGGLFFGEGSRLTVL.

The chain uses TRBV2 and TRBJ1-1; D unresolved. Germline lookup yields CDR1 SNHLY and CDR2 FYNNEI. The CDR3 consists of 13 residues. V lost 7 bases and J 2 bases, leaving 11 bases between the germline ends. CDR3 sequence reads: CASTEPGNTEAFF. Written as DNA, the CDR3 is TGTGCCAGCACCGAACCGGGAAACACTGAAGCTTTCTTT.

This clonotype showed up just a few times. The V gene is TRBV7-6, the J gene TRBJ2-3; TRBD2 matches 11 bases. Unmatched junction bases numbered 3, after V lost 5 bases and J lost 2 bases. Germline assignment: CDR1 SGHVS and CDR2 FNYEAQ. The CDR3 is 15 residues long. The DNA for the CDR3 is TGTGCCAGCAGCGCTAGCGGGAGGTCCACAGATACGCAGTATTTT. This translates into CASSASGRSTDTQYF.

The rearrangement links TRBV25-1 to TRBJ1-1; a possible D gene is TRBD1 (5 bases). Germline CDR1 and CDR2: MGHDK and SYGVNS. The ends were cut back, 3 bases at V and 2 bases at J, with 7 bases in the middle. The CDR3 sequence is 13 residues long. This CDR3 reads CASSEGTNTEAFF. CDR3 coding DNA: TGTGCCAGCAGTGAGGGGACCAACACTGAAGCTTTCTTT. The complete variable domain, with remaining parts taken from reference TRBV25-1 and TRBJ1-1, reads EADIYQTPRYLVIGTGKKITLECSQTMGHDKMYWYQQDPGMELHLIHYSYGVNSTEKGDLSSESTVSRIRTEHFPLTLESARPSHTSQYLCASSEGTNTEAFFGQGTRLTVV.

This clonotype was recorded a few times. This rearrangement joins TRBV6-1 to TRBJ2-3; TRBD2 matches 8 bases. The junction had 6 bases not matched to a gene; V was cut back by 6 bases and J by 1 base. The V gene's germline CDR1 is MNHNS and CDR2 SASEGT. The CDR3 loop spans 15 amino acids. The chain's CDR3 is CASSGGARGTDTQYF. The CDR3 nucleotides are TGTGCCAGCAGCGGGGGGGCCCGAGGCACAGATACGCAGTATTTT.

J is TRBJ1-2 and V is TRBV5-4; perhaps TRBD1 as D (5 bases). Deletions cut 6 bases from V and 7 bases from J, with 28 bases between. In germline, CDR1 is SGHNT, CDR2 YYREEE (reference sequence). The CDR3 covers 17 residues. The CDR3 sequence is CASTNKGTGLTGSGYTF. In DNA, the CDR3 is TGTGCCAGCACCAATAAAGGGACCGGGCTGACCGGGAGTGGCTACACCTTC.

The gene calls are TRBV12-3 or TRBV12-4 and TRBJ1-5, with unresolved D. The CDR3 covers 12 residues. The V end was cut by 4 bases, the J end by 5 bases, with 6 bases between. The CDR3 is CASSSRYQPQHF. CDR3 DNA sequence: TGTGCCAGCAGTTCCAGATATCAGCCCCAGCATTTT.

The CDR3 here is CASSYPQGYQPQHF. CDR3 nucleotides: TGTGCCAGCAGTTACCCACAGGGGTATCAGCCCCAGCATTTT. V is TRBV6-2 or TRBV6-3 and J is TRBJ1-5; 7 bases map to TRBD1. Trimming at V came to 2 bases and at J to 5 bases, leaving 3 bases not matched to a gene. Germline V CDR1 and CDR2: MNHEY, SVGEGT. The CDR3 length is 14 residues.

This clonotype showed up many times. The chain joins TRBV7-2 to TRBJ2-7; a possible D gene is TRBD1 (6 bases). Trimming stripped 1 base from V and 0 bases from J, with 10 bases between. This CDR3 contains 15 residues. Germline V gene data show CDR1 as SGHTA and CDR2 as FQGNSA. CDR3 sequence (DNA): TGTGCCAGCAGCTTAGTAGGGGGAACCTCCTACGAGCAGTACTTC. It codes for CASSLVGGTSYEQYF.